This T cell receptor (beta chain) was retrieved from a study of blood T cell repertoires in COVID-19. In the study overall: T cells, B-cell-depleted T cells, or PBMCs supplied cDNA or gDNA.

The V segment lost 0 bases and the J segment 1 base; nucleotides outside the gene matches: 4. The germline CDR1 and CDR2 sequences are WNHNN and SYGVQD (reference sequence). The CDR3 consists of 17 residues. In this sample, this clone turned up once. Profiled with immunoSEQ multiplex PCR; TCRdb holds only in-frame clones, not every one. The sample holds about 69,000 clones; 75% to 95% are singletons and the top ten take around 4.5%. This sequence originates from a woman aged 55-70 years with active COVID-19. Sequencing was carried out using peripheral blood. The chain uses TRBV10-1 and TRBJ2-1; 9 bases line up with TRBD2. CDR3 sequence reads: CASSESGLARSYNEQFF. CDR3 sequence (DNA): TGCGCCAGCAGTGAGTCAGGACTAGCGCGTTCCTACAATGAGCAGTTCTTC.